The clone carrying this T cell receptor beta chain has only a few counts. The data are from a study of T cells in Graves' hyperthyroidism and ophthalmopathy. The TCR beta CDR3 regions underwent amplification using RNA transcripts as the source. HTBI primers were the set used in a first-round RT-PCR of the TCR CDR3. TCRdb called the multiplex PCR reads again in MiXCR, with one record for every CDR3 protein. The table lists approximately 360,000 distinct CDR3 sequences, 20% to 30% of them singletons. There are 15 residues in the CDR3. V lost 5 bases, J lost 3 bases, and 15 bases lay in between. Germline V CDR1 and CDR2: SGHRS, YFSETQ.

The sequenced sample consisted of blood. This TCR was recovered from a man aged 45-65 years with Graves' hyperthyroidism. This sequence joins TRBV5-1 and TRBJ2-1; D perhaps matches TRBD1 (6 bases). The CDR3 here is CASSPVDRLYNEQFF. CDR3 nucleotide sequence: TGCGCCAGCAGTCCCGTCGACAGGCTCTACAATGAGCAGTTCTTC.